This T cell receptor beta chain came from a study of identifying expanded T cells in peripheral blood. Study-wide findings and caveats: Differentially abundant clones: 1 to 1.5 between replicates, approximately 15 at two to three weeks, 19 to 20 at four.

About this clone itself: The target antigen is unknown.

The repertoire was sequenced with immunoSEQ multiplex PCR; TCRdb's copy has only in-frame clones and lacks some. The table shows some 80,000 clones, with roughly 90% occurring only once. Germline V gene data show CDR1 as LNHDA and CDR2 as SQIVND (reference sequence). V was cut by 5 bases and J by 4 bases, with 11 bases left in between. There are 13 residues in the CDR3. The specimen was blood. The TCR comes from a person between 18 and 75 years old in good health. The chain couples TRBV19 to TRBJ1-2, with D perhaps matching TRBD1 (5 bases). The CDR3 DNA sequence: TGTGCCAGTAGTTTACAGGTATCCTATGGCTACACCTTC. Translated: CASSLQVSYGYTF. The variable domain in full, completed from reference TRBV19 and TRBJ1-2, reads DGGITQSPKYLFRKEGQNVTLSCEQNLNHDAMYWYRQDPGQGLRLIYYSQIVNDFQKGDIAEGYSVSREKKESFPLTVTSAQKNPTAFYLCASSLQVSYGYTFGSGTRLTVV.